The 8 T cell receptor beta chains presented below share a single source sample, sequenced in a study of blood T cell repertoires in COVID-19. The assay was immunoSEQ multiplex PCR, and TCRdb's table has in-frame clones only and misses some. The sample lists 140,000 to 150,000 clones, roughly 84% seen once, with around 9.5% in the top ten. What was sequenced was peripheral blood. These TCRs come from a man aged 30 to 39 with COVID-19, enrolled during active disease.

This clone appeared once. V is TRBV28 and J is TRBJ1-5; TRBD1 matches 7 bases. The CDR3 length is 16 residues. Germline loops: CDR1 MDHEN, CDR2 SYDVKM. V gave up 3 bases and J gave up 2 bases; unmatched junction bases: 7. The CDR3 region has the DNA TGTGCCAGCAGTTTCCCCCCAGGGACAGGCAATCAGCCCCAGCATTTT. This translates into CASSFPPGTGNQPQHF.

The rearrangement joins TRBV6-5 to TRBJ2-7; 10 bases map to TRBD1. This CDR3 is 12 amino acids long. Germline V gene lookup returns CDR1 MNHEY and CDR2 SVGAGI. The trim removed 8 bases at V and 4 bases at J, leaving 2 bases unmatched. This chain's CDR3 is CASGDRGYEQYF. The CDR3 region has the DNA TGTGCCAGCGGGGACAGGGGTTACGAGCAGTACTTC.

J is TRBJ2-7 and V is TRBV11-2; TRBD2 is a possible D gene (6 bases). Trimming took off 4 bases at V and 2 bases at J, with 18 bases between the two ends. Germline V lookup: CDR1 SGHAT, CDR2 FQNNGV. The CDR3 has 16 residues. CDR3 sequence reads: CASSSRRAGKTYEQYF. The CDR3 DNA reads as TGTGCCAGCAGCTCCAGGAGGGCGGGAAAGACCTACGAGCAGTACTTC.

The rearrangement uses TRBV27 and TRBJ2-1; D is unclear. There are 14 residues in the CDR3. V was shortened by 5 bases and J by 7 bases, with 15 bases between the two germline ends. Germline V CDR1 and CDR2: MNHEY, SMNVEV (reference sequence). The CDR3 loop is CASSLPGFTNEQFF. The DNA of the CDR3 is TGTGCCAGCAGTCTTCCAGGATTTACTAATGAGCAGTTCTTC.

This chain uses TRBV27 with TRBJ2-7; D perhaps matches TRBD1 (7 bases). The ends were cut back, 6 bases at V and 4 bases at J, with 10 bases in the middle. In germline, CDR1 is MNHEY, CDR2 SMNVEV (reference sequence). This CDR3 has 12 residues. CDR3 DNA sequence: TGTGCCAGCAGGACAGGGAGGTACGAGCAGTACTTC. Amino acids: CASRTGRYEQYF.

The chain is built from TRBV5-1 and TRBJ2-7, with 12 nucleotides matching TRBD1. The CDR3 sequence is 18 residues long. CDR1 and CDR2 (germline): SGHRS, YFSETQ. Unmatched junction bases numbered 15, after V lost 4 bases and J lost 4 bases. CDR3 bases: TGCGCCAGCAGCATAACCGGGACAGGGGGCTTTCAGGAGTACGAGCAGTACTTC. Its translation: CASSITGTGGFQEYEQYF.

This clone was seen a few times. This sequence joins TRBV5-1 and TRBJ2-5; 11 positions agree with TRBD1. The germline V gene encodes CDR1 SGHRS and CDR2 YFSETQ. The CDR3 sequence is 13 residues long. V lost 3 bases and J lost 5; bases outside the gene matches: 0. CDR3 DNA: TGCGCCAGCAGCTGGGACAGGGGGGAGACCCAGTACTTC. Translated, it gives CASSWDRGETQYF.

The V gene is TRBV7-2, the J gene TRBJ2-2; TRBD2 aligns across 8 bases. Trimming took 5 bases from V and 6 from J; bases not matched to a gene: 8. This CDR3 comprises 15 residues. CDR1 and CDR2 (germline): SGHTA, FQGNSA. The CDR3 DNA reads TGTGCCAGCAGCCTCAGCGGGAGTGAAGCCGGGGAGCTGTTTTTT. It translates to CASSLSGSEAGELFF.